These T cell receptor beta chains were read from a single sample in a study of vaccination effects on CD4 cells after COVID-19. Which antigens these TCRs recognize remains unknown. The assay was immunoSEQ multiplex PCR, and TCRdb's table has in-frame clones only and misses some. The data hold about 59,000 clones, with just under 80% observed a single time. The input for sequencing was CD4+ T cells from PBMCs cultured with HCoV-OC43 spike peptides, taken after COVID-19 vaccination. These receptors were taken from a human donor who received a COVID-19 vaccine. The CDR3 runs from the conserved cysteine through the conserved F or W. Each record gives: D gene, J gene, V gene, clone size, CDR3 protein, CDR3 DNA. D genes are given only for firm matches. Part of the rows lack a size; the others show once, few, many or a class for expanded clones.

TRBD1 | TRBJ2-5 | TRBV4-1 | . | CASSTFRGPQETQYF | TGCGCCAGCAGCACCTTCAGGGGGCCCCAAGAGACCCAGTACTTC
. | TRBJ1-2 | TRBV5-1 | . | CASSFTSRGGYTF | TGCGCCAGCAGCTTCACCTCCAGGGGTGGCTACACCTTC
TRBD2 | TRBJ2-5 | TRBV6-6 | . | CASSRPRVTAGVKETQYF | TGTGCCAGCAGTCGGCCCAGAGTTACAGCGGGGGTAAAAGAGACCCAGTACTTC
TRBD1 | TRBJ2-2 | TRBV4-1 | . | CASSQGQGGNTGELFF | TGCGCCAGCAGCCAAGGACAGGGGGGGAACACCGGGGAGCTGTTTTTT
TRBD2 | TRBJ2-1 | TRBV18 | . | CASSFSGGDSYNEQFF | TGTGCCAGCTCGTTTAGCGGGGGAGACTCCTACAATGAGCAGTTCTTC
TRBD1 | TRBJ1-5 | TRBV10-2 | few | CASSELQGANQPQHF | TGCGCCAGCAGTGAGCTACAGGGGGCCAATCAGCCCCAGCATTTT
TRBD1 | TRBJ2-2 | TRBV15 | . | CATSPGQGKSTGELFF | TGTGCCACCAGCCCGGGACAGGGAAAGTCCACCGGGGAGCTGTTTTTT
TRBD1 | TRBJ1-2 | TRBV30 | . | CASAKGTGFNYGYTF | TGTGCCTCAGCCAAGGGGACAGGCTTCAACTATGGCTACACCTTC
. | TRBJ1-1 | TRBV18 | once | CASSPLGNTEAFF | TGTGCCAGCTCACCTCTCGGGAACACTGAAGCTTTCTTT
. | TRBJ1-5 | TRBV2 | . | CASSPQGIDSQPQHF | TGTGCCAGCAGCCCTCAGGGTATTGATAGTCAGCCCCAGCATTTT
. | TRBJ2-2 | TRBV9 | once | CASSSRGDRNTGELFF | TGTGCCAGCAGCTCTAGGGGGGACAGGAACACCGGGGAGCTGTTTTTT
TRBD1 | TRBJ1-1 | TRBV29-1 | . | CSVEWDRDPEAFF | TGCAGCGTTGAATGGGACAGGGACCCTGAAGCTTTCTTT
TRBD1 | TRBJ2-3 | TRBV6-5 | once | CASRKQGPLDTQYF | TGTGCCAGCAGGAAACAGGGGCCCCTGGATACGCAGTATTTT
. | TRBJ1-4 | TRBV5-5 | . | CASSLVKPDEKLFF | TGTGCCAGCAGCTTGGTTAAGCCGGATGAAAAACTGTTTTTT
TRBD1 | TRBJ1-1 | TRBV27 | . | CASSSRQGARGTEAFF | TGTGCCAGCAGTTCCCGACAGGGAGCTAGGGGCACTGAAGCTTTCTTT
TRBD1 | TRBJ1-4 | TRBV2 | . | CASSAADRVMGKLFF | TGTGCCAGCAGTGCCGCCGACAGGGTGATGGGAAAACTGTTTTTT
. | TRBJ1-5 | TRBV24-1 | . | CATSAGTSIGQPQHF | TGTGCCACCAGCGCCGGGACTTCGATTGGACAGCCCCAGCATTTT
. | TRBJ1-2 | TRBV14 | . | CASSHWDAPYGYTF | TGTGCCAGCAGCCATTGGGACGCGCCCTATGGCTACACCTTC
TRBD1 | TRBJ1-6 | TRBV7-2 | . | CASSPRQGQSNSPLHF | TGTGCCAGCAGCCCGCGACAGGGCCAGAGTAATTCACCCCTCCACTTT
. | TRBJ1-5 | TRBV28 | . | CASSSQATPQHF | TGTGCCAGCAGTTCTCAGGCAACCCCCCAGCATTTT
. | TRBJ2-3 | TRBV6-5 | . | CASRTSTDTQYF | TGTGCCAGCAGGACTAGCACAGATACGCAGTATTTT
. | TRBJ2-5 | TRBV5-1 | . | CASSLEAGSWETQYF | TGCGCCAGCAGCTTGGAGGCAGGGTCATGGGAGACCCAGTACTTC
TRBD2 | TRBJ2-2 | TRBV7-3 | . | CASSLGGLAGNTGELFF | TGTGCCAGCAGCTTAGGCGGTCTAGCGGGGAACACCGGGGAGCTGTTTTTT
. | TRBJ2-3 | TRBV7-8 | . | CASSPQDTQYF | TGTGCCAGCAGCCCCCAAGATACGCAGTATTTT
. | TRBJ1-6 | TRBV30 | few | CAWSPRTGQGSPLHF | TGTGCCTGGAGTCCGCGGACCGGTCAGGGTTCACCCCTCCACTTT
TRBD2 | TRBJ2-5 | TRBV5-8 | . | CASSPSGGIQETQYF | TGTGCCAGCAGCCCGAGCGGGGGGATCCAAGAGACCCAGTACTTC